One and the same sample provided the 20 T cell receptor beta chains below, sequenced in a study of cytomegalovirus exposure and HLA in healthy donors (dated by TCRdb to 2016 to 2017). Libraries were built with the immunoSEQ multiplex PCR assay. The table comes from immuneACCESS by way of TCRdb, which keeps in-frame sequences with V and J called. Part of the clones is missing from these tables; in studies checked, under half for an unresolved V gene and the rest for unknown reasons. This sample gives roughly 140,000 clones in total; about 89% of them show up just once. The ten largest clonotypes hold about 3.5% of the sample. The sequenced sample was PBMCs. All receptors derive from a woman aged 18-29 years in good health and CMV-seropositive.

The chain carries TRBV6-1 and TRBJ2-1; 8 bases line up with TRBD2. Germline loops: CDR1 MNHNS, CDR2 SASEGT. V shed 5 bases and J 4 bases; nucleotides not matched to a gene: 7. The length of the CDR3 is 15 residues. The CDR3 DNA reads as TGTGCCAGCAGTAAGACGGGAGGGTCATACAATGAGCAGTTCTTC. This translates into CASSKTGGSYNEQFF.

This clone has a single count. The V call is TRBV11-2, the J call TRBJ2-7, with 7 bases fitting TRBD2. The germline V gene has CDR1 SGHAT and CDR2 FQNNGV. The CDR3 consists of 16 residues. With V trimmed by 5 bases and J by 1 base, 11 bases remained unmatched. Written as DNA, the CDR3 is TGTGCCAGCAGCACTAGCGCCGGGACTCCATCCTACGAGCAGTACTTC. Protein: CASSTSAGTPSYEQYF.

This chain joins TRBV7-9 and TRBJ1-5; D is undetermined. This CDR3 comprises 14 residues. V lost 5 bases, J lost 7 bases, and 15 bases lay in between. Germline CDR1 and CDR2: SEHNR and FQNEAQ (reference sequence). The CDR3 nucleotides are TGTGCCAGCAGCCTCGGCCCCGAGGAGCAGCCCCAGCATTTT. Protein sequence: CASSLGPEEQPQHF.

The rearrangement uses TRBV15 and TRBJ2-3; D possibly corresponds to TRBD1 (6 bases). V lost 4 bases and J lost 0, with 14 bases in between. Germline values: CDR1 LNHNV, CDR2 YYDKDF (reference sequence). This CDR3 spans 16 amino acids. In DNA, the CDR3 is TGTGCCACCAGCAAAGGGGGAGAACCGAGCACAGATACGCAGTATTTT. Residues: CATSKGGEPSTDTQYF.

Only one count was recorded for this clone. The chain is built from TRBV28 and TRBJ1-4, with D possibly matching TRBD1 (5 bases). V lost 6 bases and J lost 4, with 18 bases in between. There are 16 residues in the CDR3. The germline V gene encodes CDR1 MDHEN and CDR2 SYDVKM. The CDR3, as DNA: TGTGCCAGCAGCCCCAAGGGGCTAACCATTAATGAAAAACTGTTTTTT. Translating gives CASSPKGLTINEKLFF.

This clone was counted only a few times. CDR3 amino acids: CASSATGQGFAEQYF. The CDR3 region has the DNA TGTGCCAGCAGTGCAACGGGACAGGGGTTTGCCGAGCAGTACTTC. The chain employs TRBV2 and TRBJ2-7, with 10 positions matching TRBD1. Germline assignment: CDR1 SNHLY and CDR2 FYNNEI. The ends lost 4 bases at V and 6 bases at J; junction bases unmatched: 9. There are 15 residues in the CDR3.

This clone was counted between two and nine times. The chain has TRBV7-3 and TRBJ2-2, with D perhaps TRBD2 (6 bases). The CDR3 spans 14 residues. Trimming cost V 3 bases and J 6 bases, with 11 bases left between them. From germline, CDR1 is SGHTA and CDR2 FQGTGA. The DNA of the CDR3 is TGTGCCAGCAGCTTGGGACTTCCCGCCGGGGAGCTGTTTTTT. Its protein product is CASSLGLPAGELFF.

The chain couples TRBV6-1 to TRBJ2-5, with a possible D match to TRBD2 (6 bases). CDR1 and CDR2 (germline): MNHNS, SASEGT. Trimming took 7 bases from V and 7 from J, leaving 13 bases between them. CDR3 length: 12 residues. In nucleotides, the CDR3 is TGTGCCAGCACGCGGGATAAGGGGACCCAGTACTTC. The encoded protein is CASTRDKGTQYF.

V and J are TRBV2 and TRBJ2-1, with D unresolved. This CDR3 has 14 residues. The V end was cut by 3 bases, the J end by 4 bases, with 10 bases between. CDR1 is SNHLY, CDR2 FYNNEI, per germline. The CDR3 coding sequence is TGTGCCAGCAGTGACGGAGCAGATTACAATGAGCAGTTCTTC. It encodes CASSDGADYNEQFF.

In its sample, this clone was seen once. This chain joins TRBV5-4 and TRBJ2-1; 7 bases align to TRBD2. The CDR3 loop spans 17 amino acids. V dropped 0 bases and J dropped 1; count of bases not matched to a gene: 7. Germline V CDR1 and CDR2: SGHNT, YYREEE (reference sequence). The CDR3 spells CASSLELGGSSYNEQFF. The CDR3 DNA is TGTGCCAGCAGCTTGGAATTGGGCGGGAGTTCCTACAATGAGCAGTTCTTC.

V is TRBV5-1 and J is TRBJ2-3; D gene unclear. Trimming took 4 bases from V and 4 from J, leaving 13 bases between them. Germline CDR1 reads SGHRS; CDR2 reads YFSETQ. CDR3 size: 14 residues. The CDR3 nucleotides are TGCGCCAGCAGCCCCTCCCCTATTGCAGATACGCAGTATTTT. It codes for CASSPSPIADTQYF.

The chain couples TRBV30 to TRBJ1-6; D gene unclear. Trimming cost V 2 bases and J 4 bases, with 9 bases left between them. The CDR3 has 14 residues. Germline V lookup: CDR1 GTSNPN, CDR2 SVGIG (reference sequence). The CDR3 region is CAWSSLRYNSPLHF. The CDR3 DNA sequence: TGTGCCTGGAGTAGTCTGAGATATAATTCACCCCTCCACTTT.

This sequence joins TRBV11-1 and TRBJ2-5, with 7 bases fitting TRBD1. The ends lost 5 bases at V and 1 base at J; junction bases unmatched: 7. The CDR3 sequence is 15 residues long. CDR1 and CDR2 (germline): SGHAT, FQDESV (reference sequence). The CDR3 loop is CASSLPGTAQETQYF. CDR3 nucleotides: TGTGCCAGCAGCCTTCCCGGGACAGCCCAAGAGACCCAGTACTTC.

This chain joins TRBV6-4 and TRBJ2-1, with D perhaps matching TRBD2 (6 bases). The CDR3 spans 15 residues. Germline loops: CDR1 MRHNA, CDR2 SNTAGT. Trimming shortened V by 4 bases and J by 9 bases, and 19 bases separated the two germline ends. This chain's CDR3 is CASSVSSGQYSEQFF. The CDR3 DNA reads as TGTGCCAGCAGTGTCTCCAGCGGGCAATACTCTGAGCAGTTCTTC.

This chain links TRBV5-1 with TRBJ2-2; D gene ambiguous. V lost 3 bases to trimming and J lost 3 bases, with 9 bases between them. Germline assignment: CDR1 SGHRS and CDR2 YFSETQ. The CDR3 loop spans 14 amino acids. The CDR3 nucleotides are TGCGCCAGCAGCTATAGACTCTACACCGGGGAGCTGTTTTTT. This translates into CASSYRLYTGELFF.

The gene calls are TRBV6-1 and TRBJ1-5; D call uncertain. V dropped 1 base and J dropped 10 bases, with 8 bases sitting between them. The CDR3 runs 12 residues. Germline CDR1 MNHNS, CDR2 SASEGT. In nucleotides, the CDR3 is TGTGCCAGCAGTGAAGGGAGGGTCCCCCAGCATTTT. This sequence encodes CASSEGRVPQHF.

J is TRBJ1-4 and V is TRBV28; the D gene is possibly TRBD1 (6 bases). CDR1 and CDR2 (germline): MDHEN, SYDVKM. Trimming pared 5 bases from V and 4 bases from J, leaving 11 bases between. The CDR3 consists of 14 residues. The CDR3 spells CASSTDRLNEKLFF. CDR3 sequence (DNA): TGTGCCAGCAGTACGGACAGACTTAATGAAAAACTGTTTTTT.

This clone was recorded a few times. This chain joins TRBV5-1 and TRBJ2-1, with 8 bases lining up with TRBD2. There are 13 residues in the CDR3. Germline V gene lookup returns CDR1 SGHRS and CDR2 YFSETQ. After removal of 4 bases from V and 12 bases from J, the junction contained 9 bases not matched to a gene. The CDR3 bases are TGCGCCAGCAGCACCGTGCTAGCGGGTTGGCAGTTCTTC. Translation gives CASSTVLAGWQFF.

The chain combines TRBV12-5 with TRBJ2-7, with D maybe TRBD1 (5 bases). V was clipped by 2 bases and J by 5 bases, with 10 bases between them. The CDR3 consists of 13 residues. The germline gives CDR1 LGHNT, CDR2 FRNRAP. The CDR3, as DNA: TGTGCTAGTGGTTTGTGGCAGGGCAACGAGCAGTACTTC. Amino acids: CASGLWQGNEQYF.

The rearrangement joins TRBV6-1 to TRBJ2-7; 8 bases map to TRBD1. The CDR3 loop spans 14 amino acids. With 4 bases clipped from V and 6 bases from J, the junction kept 8 bases outside the gene matches. Germline values: CDR1 MNHNS, CDR2 SASEGT. This chain's CDR3 is CASSGQGSSSEQYF. Written as DNA, the CDR3 is TGTGCCAGCAGTGGACAGGGGTCTTCTTCCGAGCAGTACTTC.